This TCR beta chain was sequenced in a study of naive and memory T cell subsets. Study results and caveats: A few larger clonotypes appeared in naive repertoires, especially CD8, possibly memory cells re-expressing CD45RA.

The V gene lost 6 bases and the J gene lost 2 bases, with 11 bases spanning the gap. The CDR3 contains 15 residues. Germline CDR1 is SGHTA and CDR2 is FQGNSA. This clonotype was picked up many times. What it recognizes is unknown. From the second PCR step, alpha and beta chains were amplified apart. An equimolar mix of two oligonucleotides served as the beta constant-region primer for TRBC1 and TRBC2. Nested alpha and beta constant-region primers with the SP2 primer drove four PCR rounds on ligated cDNA. TCRdb independently ran MiXCR on the UMI-ligation and nested PCR reads; one entry per CDR3 protein. The repertoire has 98,000 or so distinct CDR3 sequences, roughly 10% of them found once; the top ten carry 0.12% to 0.15%.

Sequencing was performed on naive CD4+ T cells from blood. This chain connects TRBV7-2 to TRBJ2-6, with D perhaps matching TRBD2 (6 bases). The TCR sequence derives from a human donor in good health. The CDR3 reads CASSVGGAGANVLTF. As DNA, the CDR3 is TGTGCCAGCAGTGTCGGGGGAGCTGGGGCCAACGTCCTGACTTTC.